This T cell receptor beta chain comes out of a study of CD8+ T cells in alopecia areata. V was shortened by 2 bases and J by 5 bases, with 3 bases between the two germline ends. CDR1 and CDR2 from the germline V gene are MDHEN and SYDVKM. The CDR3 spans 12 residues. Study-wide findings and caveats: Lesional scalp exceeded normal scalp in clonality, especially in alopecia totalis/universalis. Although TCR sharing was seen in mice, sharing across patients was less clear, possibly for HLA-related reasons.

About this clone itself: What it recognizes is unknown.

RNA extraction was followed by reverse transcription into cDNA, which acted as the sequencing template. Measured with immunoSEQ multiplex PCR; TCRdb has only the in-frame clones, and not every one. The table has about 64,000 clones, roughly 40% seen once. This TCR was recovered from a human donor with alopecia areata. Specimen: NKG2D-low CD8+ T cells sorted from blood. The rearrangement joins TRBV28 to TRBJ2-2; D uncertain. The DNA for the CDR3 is TGTGCCAGCAGTTTAGGGACCGGGGAGCTGTTTTTT. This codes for CASSLGTGELFF.